This TCR beta chain is drawn from a study of human T cells and chemical hapten exposure. Study background: Small pooled library volume differences mainly caused per-sample TCR yield variation. Study results and limitations: Sensitizing to DPC left TCRs with a frequency above 1 in 1000 unaltered.

It was unfractionated whole blood from which total RNA was extracted. The CDR3 has 15 residues. Germline-derived CDR1 and CDR2 are MNHNY and SVGAGI (reference sequence). V gave up 2 bases and J gave up 6 bases, with 14 bases separating them. This clonotype has a count of ten or more. The antigen remains undetermined. Library preparation tagged each individual cDNA molecule with a unique molecular identifier. In the original analysis: 96,000 or so TCRs per sample was the median, with a range of roughly 20,000 to 700,000. MiXCR, run by TCRdb on the 5' RACE reads, gives a single entry per CDR3 protein. The V and J calls and clone size come from TCRdb's table, not from the authors' own analysis. There are tens of thousands of distinct CDR3 sequences in the sample; roughly 7.7% occur only once, and 2% to 2.5% lies in the top ten.

The chain has TRBV6-6 and TRBJ2-1, with a weak D call TRBD1 (6 bases). The TCR originated in a male donor in good health. CDR3 DNA sequence: TGTGCCAGCAGTTACCAGGGGAGTGGGGCCAATGAGCAGTTCTTC. This encodes CASSYQGSGANEQFF.